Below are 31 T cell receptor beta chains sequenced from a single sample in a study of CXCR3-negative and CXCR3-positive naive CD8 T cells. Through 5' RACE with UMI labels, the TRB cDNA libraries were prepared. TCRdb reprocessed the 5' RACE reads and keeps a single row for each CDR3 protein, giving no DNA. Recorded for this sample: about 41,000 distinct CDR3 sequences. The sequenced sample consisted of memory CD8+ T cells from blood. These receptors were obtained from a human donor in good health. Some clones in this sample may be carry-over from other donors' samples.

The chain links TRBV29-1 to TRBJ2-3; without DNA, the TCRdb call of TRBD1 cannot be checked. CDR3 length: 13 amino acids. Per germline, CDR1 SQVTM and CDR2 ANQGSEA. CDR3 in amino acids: CSGRQRTTNTQYF.

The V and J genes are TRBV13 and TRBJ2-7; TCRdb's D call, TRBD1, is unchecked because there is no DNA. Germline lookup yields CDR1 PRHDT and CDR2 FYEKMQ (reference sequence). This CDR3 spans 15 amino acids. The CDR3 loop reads CASSPGAASSYEQYF. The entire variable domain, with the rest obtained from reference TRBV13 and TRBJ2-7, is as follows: AAGVIQSPRHLIKEKRETATLKCYPIPRHDTVYWYQQGPGQDPQFLISFYEKMQSDKGSIPDRFSAQQFSDYHSELNMSSLELGDSALYFCASSPGAASSYEQYFGPGTRLTVT.

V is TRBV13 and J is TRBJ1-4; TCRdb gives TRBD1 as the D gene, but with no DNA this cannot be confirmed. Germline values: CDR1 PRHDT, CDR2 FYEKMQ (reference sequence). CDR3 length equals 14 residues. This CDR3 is CASSLSRGNEKLFF.

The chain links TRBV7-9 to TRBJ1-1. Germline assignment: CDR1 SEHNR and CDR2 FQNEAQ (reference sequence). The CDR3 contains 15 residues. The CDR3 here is CASSLALGLNTEAFF.

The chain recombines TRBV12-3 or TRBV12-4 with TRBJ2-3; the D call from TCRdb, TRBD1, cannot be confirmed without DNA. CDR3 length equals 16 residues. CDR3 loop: CASSLSGGPGTDTQYF.

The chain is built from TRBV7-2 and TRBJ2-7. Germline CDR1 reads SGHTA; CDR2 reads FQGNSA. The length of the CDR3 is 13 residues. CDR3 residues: CASSLGNGYEQYF.

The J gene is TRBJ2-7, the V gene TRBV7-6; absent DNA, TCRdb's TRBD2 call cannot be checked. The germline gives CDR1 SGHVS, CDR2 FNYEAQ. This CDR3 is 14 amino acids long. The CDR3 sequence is CASSLLVSSYEQYF.

The CDR3: CSATLLAGDYNEQFF. The gene calls are TRBV20-1 and TRBJ2-1; TCRdb gives TRBD2 as the D gene, but with no DNA this cannot be confirmed. CDR1 and CDR2 (germline): DFQATT, SNEGSKA (reference sequence). The CDR3 extends over 15 amino acids.

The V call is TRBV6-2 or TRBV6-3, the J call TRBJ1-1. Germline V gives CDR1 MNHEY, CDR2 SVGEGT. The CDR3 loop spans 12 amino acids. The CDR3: CASSPALVEAFF.

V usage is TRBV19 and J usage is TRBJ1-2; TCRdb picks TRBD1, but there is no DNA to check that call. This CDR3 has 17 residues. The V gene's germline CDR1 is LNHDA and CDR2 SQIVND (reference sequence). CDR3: CASTPIESAQGIYGYTF.

The CDR3 sequence: CASSLRGHRAEKLFF. The chain carries TRBV11-2 and TRBJ1-4; TCRdb's D call of TRBD1 is untestable without DNA. This CDR3 is 15 amino acids long. Looked up from germline, CDR1 is SGHAT and CDR2 is FQNNGV.

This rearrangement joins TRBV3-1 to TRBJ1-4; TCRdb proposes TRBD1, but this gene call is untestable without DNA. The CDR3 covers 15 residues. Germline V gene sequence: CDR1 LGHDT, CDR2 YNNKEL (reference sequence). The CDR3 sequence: CASSQGAGANEKLFF.

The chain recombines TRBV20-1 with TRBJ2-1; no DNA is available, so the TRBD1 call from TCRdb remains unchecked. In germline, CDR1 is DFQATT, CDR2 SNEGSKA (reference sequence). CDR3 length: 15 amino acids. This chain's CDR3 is CSARDLSGGDNEQFF.

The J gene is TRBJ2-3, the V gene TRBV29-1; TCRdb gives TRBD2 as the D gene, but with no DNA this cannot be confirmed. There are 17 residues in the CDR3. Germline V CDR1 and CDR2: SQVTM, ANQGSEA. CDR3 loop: CSVPGTSGTTSTDTQYF.

CDR3 residues: CATSSDSGGALGDTQYF. The chain carries TRBV15 and TRBJ2-3; the TCRdb D gene call, TRBD2, has no DNA to confirm it. The germline V gene has CDR1 LNHNV and CDR2 YYDKDF (reference sequence). The CDR3 sequence is 17 residues long.

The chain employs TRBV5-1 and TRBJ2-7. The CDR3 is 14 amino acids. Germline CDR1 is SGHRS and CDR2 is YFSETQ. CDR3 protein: CASSLLGATYEQYF.

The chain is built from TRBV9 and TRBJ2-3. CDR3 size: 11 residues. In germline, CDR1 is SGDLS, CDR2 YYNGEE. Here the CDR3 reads CASSERDTQYF.

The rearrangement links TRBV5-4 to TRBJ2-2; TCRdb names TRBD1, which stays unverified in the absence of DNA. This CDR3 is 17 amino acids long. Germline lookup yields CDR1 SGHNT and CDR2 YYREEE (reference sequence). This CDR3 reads CASSPQAGGMVTGELFF.

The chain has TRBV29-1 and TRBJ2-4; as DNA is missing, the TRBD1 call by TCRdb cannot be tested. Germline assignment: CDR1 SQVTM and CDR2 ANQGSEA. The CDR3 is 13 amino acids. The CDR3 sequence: CSVRTTRENIQYF.

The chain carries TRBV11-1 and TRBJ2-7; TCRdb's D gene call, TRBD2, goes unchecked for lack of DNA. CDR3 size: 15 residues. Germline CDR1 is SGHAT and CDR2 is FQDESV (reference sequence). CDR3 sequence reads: CASSSGDGPTYEQYF.

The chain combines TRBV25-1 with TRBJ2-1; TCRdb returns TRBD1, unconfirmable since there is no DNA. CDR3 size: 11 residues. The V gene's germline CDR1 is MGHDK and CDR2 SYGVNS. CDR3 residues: CASAQGNEQFF.

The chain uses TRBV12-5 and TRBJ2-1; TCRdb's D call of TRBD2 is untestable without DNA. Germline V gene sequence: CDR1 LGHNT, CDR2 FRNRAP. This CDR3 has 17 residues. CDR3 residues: CASGLVQRGADDNEQFF.

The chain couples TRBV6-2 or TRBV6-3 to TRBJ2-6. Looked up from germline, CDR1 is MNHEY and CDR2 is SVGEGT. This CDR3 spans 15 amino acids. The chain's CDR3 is CASSAGNSGANVLTF.

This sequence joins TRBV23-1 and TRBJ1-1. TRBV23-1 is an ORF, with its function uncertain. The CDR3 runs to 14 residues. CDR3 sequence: CASSQSLGSAEAFF.

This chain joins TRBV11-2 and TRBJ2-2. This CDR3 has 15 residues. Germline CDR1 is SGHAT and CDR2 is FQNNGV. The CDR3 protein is CASSYLVGETGELFF.

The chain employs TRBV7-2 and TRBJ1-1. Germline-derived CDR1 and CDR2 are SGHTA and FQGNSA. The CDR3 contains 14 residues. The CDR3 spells CASSLVGQNTEAFF. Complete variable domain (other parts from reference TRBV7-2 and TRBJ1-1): GAGVSQSPSNKVTEKGKDVELRCDPISGHTALYWYRQSLGQGLEFLIYFQGNSAPDKSGLPSDRFSAERTGGSVSTLTIQRTQQEDSAVYLCASSLVGQNTEAFFGQGTRLTVV.

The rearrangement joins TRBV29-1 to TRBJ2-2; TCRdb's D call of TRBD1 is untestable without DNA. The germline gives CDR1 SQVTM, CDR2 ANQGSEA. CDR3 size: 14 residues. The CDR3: CSVLENGGNGELFF.

CDR3 sequence: CASSYPMGDRGTDTQYF. The chain links TRBV7-9 to TRBJ2-3; the TCRdb call, TRBD1, lacks DNA for checking. This CDR3 comprises 17 residues. Per germline, CDR1 SEHNR and CDR2 FQNEAQ (reference sequence).

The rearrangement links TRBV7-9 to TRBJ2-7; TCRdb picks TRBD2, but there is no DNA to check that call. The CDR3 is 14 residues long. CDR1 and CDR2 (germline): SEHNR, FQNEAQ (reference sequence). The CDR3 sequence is CASSFGRAKDEQYF.

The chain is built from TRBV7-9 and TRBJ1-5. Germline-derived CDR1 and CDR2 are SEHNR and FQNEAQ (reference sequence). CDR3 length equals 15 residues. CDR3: CASSLESSENQPQHF.

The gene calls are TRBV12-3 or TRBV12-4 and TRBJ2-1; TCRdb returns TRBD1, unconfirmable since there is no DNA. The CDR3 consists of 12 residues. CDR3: CASRGEYNEQFF.